The clone carrying this T cell receptor (beta chain) was counted once. The sample comes from a study of blood T cell repertoires in COVID-19. Turning to the study itself: Acute and convalescent COVID-19 samples came from the United States, Italy and Spain. Sources were T cells, B-cell-depleted T cells, or PBMCs; the material itself was cDNA or gDNA.

Original handling: Researchers report that nucleated cell counts were estimated from reference gene primer amplification. Sequenced by immunoSEQ multiplex PCR; TCRdb stores in-frame clones only, minus some. V, J and clone size derive from that table, while D and trimming were established from the DNA sequence. The data hold 90,000 to 100,000 clones, with 82% observed a single time. CDR3 length: 14 residues. Losses at the gene ends were 7 bases for V and 3 bases for J; bases not matched to a gene: 3. Germline CDR1 is SNHLY and CDR2 is FYNNEI. Sequencing was done on a sample of peripheral blood. The clonotype was recovered from a man aged 80 or over with acute or convalescent COVID-19. This chain uses TRBV2 with TRBJ2-3; TRBD2 matches 11 bases. The chain's CDR3 is CASTGTSGTDTQYF. The CDR3 nucleotides read TGTGCCAGCACTGGGACTAGCGGAACAGATACGCAGTATTTT.